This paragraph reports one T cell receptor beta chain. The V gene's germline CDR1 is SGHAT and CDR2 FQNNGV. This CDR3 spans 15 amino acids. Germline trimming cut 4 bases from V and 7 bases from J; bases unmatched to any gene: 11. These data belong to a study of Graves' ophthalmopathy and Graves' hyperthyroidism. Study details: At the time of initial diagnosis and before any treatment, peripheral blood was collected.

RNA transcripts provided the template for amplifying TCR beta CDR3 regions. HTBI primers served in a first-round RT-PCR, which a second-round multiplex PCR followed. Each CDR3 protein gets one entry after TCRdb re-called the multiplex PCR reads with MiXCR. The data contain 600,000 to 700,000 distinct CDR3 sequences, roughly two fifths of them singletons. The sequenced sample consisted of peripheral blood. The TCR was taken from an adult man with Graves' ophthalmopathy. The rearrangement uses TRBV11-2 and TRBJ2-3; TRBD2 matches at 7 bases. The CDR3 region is CASSSTLAGEHTQYF. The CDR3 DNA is TGTGCCAGCAGCTCGACGCTGGCGGGGGAACATACGCAGTATTTT. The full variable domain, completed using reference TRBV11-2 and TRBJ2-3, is EAGVAQSPRYKIIEKRQSVAFWCNPISGHATLYWYQQILGQGPKLLIQFQNNGVVDDSQLPKDRFSAERLKGVDSTLKIQPAKLEDSAVYLCASSSTLAGEHTQYFGPGTRLTVL.